Below are 15 T cell receptor beta chains sequenced from a single sample in a study of post-analysis software for immune sequencing data. Whole-study findings and limits: A handful of TRBV segments, including TRBV5-6, TRBV5-1 and TRBV20-1, were more frequent in patients than controls.

Prepared TCR beta cDNA libraries contained unique molecular identifiers. One entry per CDR3 protein results from TCRdb running MiXCR on the PCR reads. The sample carries roughly 430,000 distinct CDR3 sequences, approximately 37% recorded once. Their specific antigens are unknown. The specimen sequenced was blood. The receptors were sampled from a girl aged 2 to 10 with multiple sclerosis.

The gene calls are TRBV14 and TRBJ2-7; a possible D gene is TRBD1 (6 bases). The CDR3 consists of 15 residues. V lost 5 bases and J lost 0, with 14 bases in between. Germline V CDR1 and CDR2: SGHDN, FVKESK. The CDR3 DNA sequence: TGTGCCAGCAGCGCACAAGGGGGTAGCTCCTACGAGCAGTACTTC. Translation gives CASSAQGGSSYEQYF.

This clonotype has more than one count but fewer than ten. The V and J genes are TRBV5-1 and TRBJ2-7; 7 positions match TRBD1. Germline CDR1 is SGHRS and CDR2 is YFSETQ. V shed 4 bases and J 4 bases; nucleotides not matched to a gene: 8. The CDR3 runs 14 residues. The CDR3 nucleotides are TGCGCCAGCAGCCCGGGACAGCCCTTATACGAGCAGTACTTC. It encodes CASSPGQPLYEQYF. The full variable domain, rest sourced from reference TRBV5-1 and TRBJ2-7, is KAGVTQTPRYLIKTRGQQVTLSCSPISGHRSVSWYQQTPGQGLQFLFEYFSETQRNKGNFPGRFSGRQFSNSRSEMNVSTLELGDSALYLCASSPGQPLYEQYFGPGTRLTVT.

The genes are TRBV6-2 or TRBV6-3 and TRBJ1-2; unclear D gene. The CDR3 has 13 amino acids. Germline CDR1 is MNHEY and CDR2 is SVGEGT. Deletions cut 6 bases from V and 0 bases from J, with 8 bases between. DNA of the CDR3: TGTGCCAGCAGAAGCCCAGCTAACTATGGCTACACCTTC. The encoded protein is CASRSPANYGYTF.

J is TRBJ2-3 and V is TRBV4-1; 10 bases fit TRBD2. V shed 0 bases, J shed 2 bases, and the junction held 11 bases outside the gene matches. Germline V gives CDR1 MGHRA, CDR2 YSYEKL. The CDR3 totals 19 residues. The CDR3 loop reads CASSQDPGGLAGDTDTQYF. For the CDR3, the DNA is TGCGCCAGCAGCCAAGATCCAGGAGGGCTAGCGGGGGACACAGATACGCAGTATTTT.

The chain recombines TRBV27 with TRBJ2-1; TRBD1 matches 7 bases. Germline V gene lookup returns CDR1 MNHEY and CDR2 SMNVEV (reference sequence). The CDR3 is made up of 17 amino acids. V lost 7 bases and J lost 0; bases outside the gene matches: 12. This chain's CDR3 is CASTGIRDSYSYNEQFF. The CDR3 DNA reads as TGTGCCAGCACAGGGATCCGGGACAGCTACTCCTACAATGAGCAGTTCTTC.

V is TRBV10-3 and J is TRBJ2-1; no clear D. CDR3 length: 13 amino acids. V lost 0 bases, J lost 6 bases, and 6 bases lay in between. Germline CDR1 and CDR2: ENHRY and SYGVKD. CDR3 nucleotide sequence: TGTGCCATCAGTGAGTCATCCAGCAATGAGCAGTTCTTC. Amino acids: CAISESSSNEQFF.

This chain joins TRBV20-1 and TRBJ1-6; D unclear. Germline values: CDR1 DFQATT, CDR2 SNEGSKA (reference sequence). The CDR3 contains 14 residues. The germline V and J ends were trimmed by 4 bases and 8 bases, with 15 bases remaining between them. The CDR3 DNA sequence: TGCAGTGCTACATTGCCGGGTCTGCATTCACCCCTCCACTTT. Its protein product is CSATLPGLHSPLHF.

The V call is TRBV12-3 or TRBV12-4, the J call TRBJ2-3; D is perhaps TRBD1 (6 bases). CDR3 length: 13 amino acids. With 10 bases removed from V and 8 bases from J, the gap between germline ends came to 19 bases. For the CDR3, the DNA is TGTGCCACGACGGACAGCGTCGCAGGTACGCAGTATTTT. The encoded protein is CATTDSVAGTQYF.

The rearrangement uses TRBV4-1 and TRBJ2-6; 10 nucleotides agree with TRBD2. The trim removed 1 base at V and 0 bases at J, leaving 12 bases unmatched. CDR1 is MGHRA and CDR2 is YSYEKL in the germline V gene. The CDR3 contains 21 residues. DNA for the CDR3: TGCGCCAGCAGCCAAGTGTCGATTCTAGCGGGGGCCTCCTCTGGGGCCAACGTCCTGACTTTC. Translation gives CASSQVSILAGASSGANVLTF.

The V call is TRBV12-3 or TRBV12-4, the J call TRBJ2-7; D possibly corresponds to TRBD1 (6 bases). CDR3 size: 14 residues. The V end was cut by 5 bases, the J end by 7 bases, with 18 bases between. The DNA for the CDR3 is TGTGCCAGCAGTAGGACAGATGTACGGTGGGAGCAGTACTTC. Amino acid sequence: CASSRTDVRWEQYF.

The chain is built from TRBV7-8 and TRBJ2-5; 10 bases align to TRBD2. Gene TRBJ2-7 matches the end of the DNA better, so the J call may be wrong. The CDR3 is made up of 15 amino acids. The germline CDR1 and CDR2 sequences are SGHVS and FQNEAQ. CDR3 sequence: CASSPASGSGGEQYF. CDR3 sequence (DNA): TGTGCCAGCAGTCCAGCTAGCGGGAGTGGAGGCGAGCAGTACTTC.

This chain connects TRBV28 to TRBJ1-5; D perhaps matches TRBD1 (5 bases). This CDR3 region has 15 residues. CDR1 and CDR2 from the germline V gene are MDHEN and SYDVKM. Between the trimmed V and J ends, which lost 6 bases and 0 bases, there was a span of 12 bases. In nucleotides, the CDR3 is TGTGCCAGCAGGGGGGACCGTCATAGCAATCAGCCCCAGCATTTT. Protein sequence: CASRGDRHSNQPQHF. The full variable domain, in which reference TRBV28 and TRBJ1-5 provide the parts outside the CDR3, is DVKVTQSSRYLVKRTGEKVFLECVQDMDHENMFWYRQDPGLGLRLIYFSYDVKMKEKGDIPEGYSVSREKKERFSLILESASTNQTSMYLCASRGDRHSNQPQHFGDGTRLSIL.

This chain links TRBV10-3 with TRBJ1-1; the D gene is possibly TRBD1 (5 bases). Germline V gene data show CDR1 as ENHRY and CDR2 as SYGVKD. V gave up 6 bases and J gave up 1 base, with 9 bases separating them. The CDR3 extends over 13 amino acids. CDR3 protein: CAIRDMPNTEAFF. The CDR3 nucleotides are TGTGCCATCAGGGACATGCCGAACACTGAAGCTTTCTTT.

This clonotype came up a few times. This chain joins TRBV19 and TRBJ2-1; the D gene is possibly TRBD2 (6 bases). V lost 6 bases, J lost 4 bases, and 16 bases lay in between. Germline lookup yields CDR1 LNHDA and CDR2 SQIVND (reference sequence). The length of the CDR3 is 15 residues. Written as DNA, the CDR3 is TGTGCCAGTAGCCGGGGGAGTGCTGAGTACAATGAGCAGTTCTTC. Its protein is CASSRGSAEYNEQFF.

This rearrangement joins TRBV28 to TRBJ2-2, with 8 positions matching TRBD1. Germline V gives CDR1 MDHEN, CDR2 SYDVKM. The CDR3 runs 16 residues. The V segment lost 7 bases and the J segment 6 bases; nucleotides outside the gene matches: 13. The CDR3 region has the DNA TGTGCCAGCATAGGGTGGCAGGGGGCTCCCCCCGGGGAGCTGTTTTTT. Protein product: CASIGWQGAPPGELFF.